The next 11 T cell receptor beta chains were all read from a single sample in a study of read filtering for tumor transcriptome and immune sequencing. This library used approximately 0.4 ug RNA and molecular barcoded adaptors spanning alpha/delta and beta/gamma chains. One entry per CDR3 protein results from TCRdb running MiXCR on the reads. The sample holds about 130,000 distinct CDR3 sequences, over 10% seen once. Material: a population of CD138-negative cells sorted from bone marrow. These receptor sequences come from a donor at least 40 years old with multiple myeloma.

This clonotype was picked up a small number of times. This chain connects TRBV5-1 to TRBJ2-2; 7 nucleotides align to TRBD1. CDR3 length equals 18 residues. With V trimmed by 0 bases and J by 7 bases, 15 bases remained unmatched. Per germline, CDR1 SGHRS and CDR2 YFSETQ. DNA for the CDR3: TGCGCCAGCAGCTTGGGAGTGCCGGGACAGAGTTTAAACGGGGAGCTGTTTTTT. Its protein product is CASSLGVPGQSLNGELFF.

This clonotype was observed at least ten times. CDR3: CSVDHTGELFF. The CDR3 DNA sequence: TGCAGCGTTGATCACACCGGGGAGCTGTTTTTT. V gene TRBV29-1 combines with J gene TRBJ2-2; D gene unclear. V was cut by 3 bases and J by 3 bases, with 2 bases left in between. Germline V gene lookup returns CDR1 SQVTM and CDR2 ANQGSEA. The CDR3 runs 11 residues.

This clonotype was observed many times. The genes are TRBV7-2 and TRBJ2-2; no clear D. This CDR3 spans 15 amino acids. The germline gives CDR1 SGHTA, CDR2 FQGNSA. V gave up 5 bases and J gave up 7 bases, with 17 bases separating them. The CDR3 protein is CASSPGPAGSGELFF. The CDR3 DNA is TGTGCCAGCAGCCCGGGCCCGGCAGGAAGCGGGGAGCTGTTTTTT.

This clonotype was counted only a few times. The rearrangement joins TRBV20-1 to TRBJ2-5; TRBD2 matches 11 bases. The junction had 3 bases not matched to a gene; V was cut back by 1 base and J by 5 bases. This CDR3 region has 14 residues. Per the germline V gene, CDR1 is DFQATT and CDR2 is SNEGSKA (reference sequence). CDR3 residues: CSARVTSGGETQYF. In DNA, the CDR3 is TGCAGTGCTAGAGTTACTAGCGGGGGTGAGACCCAGTACTTC.

This clonotype was seen repeatedly, ten times or more. V gene TRBV7-2 combines with J gene TRBJ2-1; D may be TRBD2 (5 bases). Deletions cut 7 bases from V and 3 bases from J, with 13 bases between. CDR1 and CDR2 from the germline V gene are SGHTA and FQGNSA. The CDR3 is made up of 14 amino acids. The CDR3 DNA reads TGTGCCAGCACCGACGCAGGAGGCTACAATGAGCAGTTCTTC. This gives the protein CASTDAGGYNEQFF.

The genes are TRBV7-8 and TRBJ1-5; D gene ambiguous. Germline V gene lookup returns CDR1 SGHVS and CDR2 FQNEAQ. V was shortened by 5 bases and J by 4 bases, with 15 bases between the two germline ends. This CDR3 has 15 residues. The CDR3 sequence: CASSALLRGNQPQHF. The CDR3 coding sequence is TGTGCCAGCAGCGCTTTATTACGAGGTAATCAGCCCCAGCATTTT.

Ten or more counts support this clonotype. V and J are TRBV30 and TRBJ2-7; weak D call: TRBD1 (6 bases). Germline V gene sequence: CDR1 GTSNPN, CDR2 SVGIG (reference sequence). Deletions cut 1 base from V and 3 bases from J, with 13 bases between. The CDR3 runs 14 residues. CDR3 region: CAWSAAGQNYEQYF. As DNA, the CDR3 is TGTGCCTGGAGTGCCGCCGGACAGAACTACGAGCAGTACTTC.

Details on this clonotype: A read error is possible here, since a much larger clone lies one base away. J is TRBJ2-3 and V is TRBV11-2, with 9 bases aligning to TRBD1. Germline V lookup: CDR1 SGHAT, CDR2 FQNNGV. The CDR3 loop spans 16 amino acids. The chain's CDR3 is CASSSRTGDDTGTQYF. Written as DNA, the CDR3 is TGTGCCAGCAGCTCCCGGACAGGGGACGACACAGGTACGCAGTATTTT.

This clonotype was found a few times. The gene calls are TRBV11-2 and TRBJ1-1; D not resolved. In germline, CDR1 is SGHAT, CDR2 FQNNGV. V was trimmed by 5 bases and J by 6 bases, leaving 10 bases between them. This CDR3 comprises 12 residues. The CDR3 bases are TGTGCCAGCAGCCCCCTTATGGCTGAAGCTTTCTTT. This sequence encodes CASSPLMAEAFF.

This clonotype was detected many times. The rearrangement joins TRBV11-1 to TRBJ2-5; TRBD2 is a possible D gene (6 bases). Germline V gene sequence: CDR1 SGHAT, CDR2 FQDESV (reference sequence). This CDR3 comprises 15 residues. V was clipped by 3 bases and J by 3 bases, with 14 bases between them. CDR3 DNA sequence: TGTGCCAGCAGCTTGGAGGGGAACGCAGAAGAGACCCAGTACTTC. This gives the protein CASSLEGNAEETQYF.

This clonotype showed up many times. V is TRBV20-1 and J is TRBJ2-1; 8 positions agree with TRBD2. Trimming took 6 bases from V and 4 from J; bases not matched to a gene: 8. The CDR3 consists of 14 residues. The V gene's germline CDR1 is DFQATT and CDR2 SNEGSKA (reference sequence). CDR3 residues: CSALARGRYNEQFF. As DNA, the CDR3 is TGCAGTGCCCTCGCGCGCGGGAGGTACAATGAGCAGTTCTTC.